Listed below are T cell receptor beta chains from one sample, sequenced in a study of T cells in Graves' hyperthyroidism and ophthalmopathy. TCRdb itself ran the multiplex PCR reads through MiXCR, one entry per CDR3 protein. The sample has around 300,000 distinct CDR3 sequences, about an eighth seen once. The sample was blood. The origin of the receptors is a woman aged 40 to 50 with Graves' hyperthyroidism. The CDR3 runs from the conserved cysteine through the conserved F or W. D genes are given only for firm matches. Expanded clones are given a class, and other clones once, few, many or no size at all.

V gene,D gene,J gene,clone size,CDR3 protein,CDR3 DNA
TRBV2,-,TRBJ2-7,many,CASSRMSYEQYF,TGTGCCAGCAGTAGGATGTCCTACGAGCAGTACTTC
TRBV30,TRBD1,TRBJ2-3,many,CAWEPGQGTDTQYF,TGTGCCTGGGAACCGGGACAGGGAACAGATACGCAGTATTTT
TRBV28,TRBD1,TRBJ1-1,many,CASRADREIAEAFF,TGTGCCAGCAGGGCGGACAGGGAGATTGCTGAAGCTTTCTTT
TRBV28,-,TRBJ1-1,many,CASSSHGGGNTEAFF,TGTGCCAGCAGTTCTCACGGGGGCGGAAACACTGAAGCTTTCTTT
TRBV6-1,TRBD2,TRBJ2-1,many,CATQGDGRARNEQFF,TGTGCCACCCAAGGGGATGGGAGGGCCCGTAATGAGCAGTTCTTC
TRBV11-2,TRBD2,TRBJ2-7,many,CASSRTLAGDEQYF,TGTGCCAGCAGCAGAACGCTAGCGGGAGACGAGCAGTACTTC
TRBV9,TRBD1,TRBJ1-1,few,CASSEGQGSRAEAFF,TGTGCCAGCAGCGAAGGACAGGGGAGTAGGGCTGAAGCTTTCTTT
TRBV20-1,-,TRBJ2-3,few,CSATTWRDTQYF,TGCAGTGCTACCACTTGGCGGGATACGCAGTATTTT
TRBV2,TRBD2,TRBJ2-2,many,CAGKRDGNTGELFF,TGTGCCGGAAAGCGGGACGGGAACACCGGGGAGCTGTTTTTT
TRBV20-1,TRBD2,TRBJ2-1,-,CSALGLAGGVGEQFF,TGCAGTGCCCTGGGACTAGCGGGAGGTGTGGGTGAGCAGTTCTTC
TRBV25-1,-,TRBJ1-1,many,CASSVGGMNTEAFF,TGTGCCAGCAGTGTGGGGGGAATGAACACTGAAGCTTTCTTT
TRBV12-3/TRBV12-4,-,TRBJ2-2,many,CASSFSQQNTGELFF,TGTGCCAGCAGTTTTTCACAGCAGAACACCGGGGAGCTGTTTTTT
TRBV10-3,TRBD1,TRBJ2-7,many,CAISESTGQGYEQYF,TGTGCCATCAGTGAGTCGACGGGACAGGGGTACGAGCAGTACTTC
TRBV18,-,TRBJ1-5,-,CASSQMTGDNQPQHF,TGTGCCAGCTCACAAATGACAGGAGACAATCAGCCCCAGCATTTT
TRBV27,-,TRBJ1-5,-,CASSLTRDGNQPQHF,TGTGCCAGCAGTTTAACCAGGGATGGCAATCAGCCCCAGCATTTT
TRBV2,TRBD1,TRBJ1-1,many,CASPEGQGLAEAFF,TGTGCCAGCCCGGAGGGACAGGGCCTCGCTGAAGCTTTCTTT
TRBV10-3,-,TRBJ1-2,many,CAISESLEDYGYTF,TGTGCCATCAGTGAGTCGCTAGAAGACTATGGCTACACCTTC
TRBV18,TRBD2,TRBJ2-3,few,CASSPPGLAGGSTDTQYF,TGTGCCAGCTCACCACCGGGACTAGCGGGAGGGAGCACAGATACGCAGTATTTT
TRBV14,-,TRBJ2-2,many,CASSQRAWNGELFF,TGTGCCAGCAGCCAGCGCGCCTGGAACGGGGAGCTGTTTTTT
TRBV20-1,-,TRBJ1-2,many,CSAYTGHGYTF,TGCAGTGCTTACACCGGACATGGCTACACCTTC
TRBV5-1,-,TRBJ1-2,many,CASSGTVHYGYTF,TGCGCCAGCAGCGGGACGGTCCACTATGGCTACACCTTC
TRBV12-3/TRBV12-4,-,TRBJ2-5,many,CASSLSQTGGETQYF,TGTGCCAGCAGTTTGAGTCAGACAGGAGGAGAGACCCAGTACTTC
TRBV28,TRBD1,TRBJ2-2,many,CASSGYKGAVTGELFF,TGTGCCAGCAGTGGGTATAAGGGGGCGGTCACCGGGGAGCTGTTTTTT
TRBV20-1,TRBD2,TRBJ2-5,many,CSATSSGSFETQYF,TGCAGTGCTACCTCTAGCGGGAGTTTTGAGACCCAGTACTTC